The 21 T cell receptor beta chains given below trace back to one sample, sequenced in a study of Ad26.COV2.S vaccination and SARS-CoV-2 variants. The method was immunoSEQ multiplex PCR; TCRdb's version includes in-frame clones alone and lacks a portion of them. The sample lists 180,000 or so clones, 87% occurring once. The material was peripheral blood, obtained after recovery from COVID-19. These receptor sequences come from a human donor who had recovered from COVID-19.

This clone was detected once. The rearrangement links TRBV7-9 to TRBJ2-5; D unresolved. The CDR3 has 15 residues. V lost 3 bases to trimming and J lost 4 bases, with 15 bases between them. Germline V CDR1 and CDR2: SEHNR, FQNEAQ (reference sequence). The CDR3 DNA reads as TGTGCCAGCAGCTTCCAGACAAGATTGGTAGAGACCCAGTACTTC. Translating it yields CASSFQTRLVETQYF.

The chain couples TRBV9 to TRBJ1-2, with D tentatively TRBD1 (5 bases). The CDR3 contains 14 residues. Germline V gives CDR1 SGDLS, CDR2 YYNGEE. V shed 0 bases and J shed 4 bases, with 10 bases lying between them. This CDR3 is CASSVEGDPYGYTF. The CDR3 coding sequence is TGTGCCAGCAGCGTAGAAGGGGACCCCTATGGCTACACCTTC.

The V call is TRBV5-6, the J call TRBJ1-2, with TRBD1 identical over 8 bases. V was pared by 0 bases and J by 1 base, with 5 bases of the junction left unmatched. The CDR3 is 16 residues long. CDR1 and CDR2 from the germline V gene are SGHDT and YYEEEE. The CDR3 sequence: CASSLDSGQGNYGYTF. The CDR3 DNA reads TGTGCCAGCAGCTTGGACTCCGGACAGGGTAACTATGGCTACACCTTC.

This sequence joins TRBV3-1 (or the pseudogene TRBV3-2) and TRBJ1-2, with 7 bases matching TRBD1. The J segment lost 8 bases and the V segment lost 2 bases, leaving 8 bases of the junction unmatched. The V gene's germline CDR1 is LGHDT and CDR2 YNNKEL (reference sequence). The CDR3 covers 14 residues. In nucleotides, the CDR3 is TGTGCCAGCAGCCAAACCCGGGACAGCAAAGGCTACACCTTC. It encodes CASSQTRDSKGYTF.

The genes are TRBV3-1 (or the pseudogene TRBV3-2) and TRBJ1-1; D is unclear. This CDR3 comprises 13 residues. Trimming stripped 7 bases from V and 4 bases from J, with 13 bases between. Germline V CDR1 and CDR2: LGHDT, YNNKEL (reference sequence). The CDR3 nucleotides are TGTGCCAGCAAGGGTTATGAAGCCACTGAAGCTTTCTTT. Its protein product is CASKGYEATEAFF.

The chain couples TRBV9 to TRBJ1-1; D is perhaps TRBD1 (5 bases). The germline V and J ends were trimmed by 0 bases and 7 bases, with 16 bases remaining between them. Germline CDR1 and CDR2: SGDLS and YYNGEE. The CDR3 runs 15 residues. The CDR3 region is CASSVGVRGEVEAFF. CDR3 coding DNA: TGTGCCAGCAGCGTAGGGGTTCGGGGGGAGGTTGAAGCTTTCTTT.

The genes are TRBV29-1 and TRBJ1-1, with D unresolved. V gave up 3 bases and J gave up 6 bases, with 8 bases separating them. Per the germline V gene, CDR1 is SQVTM and CDR2 is ANQGSEA. The CDR3 length is 11 residues. The CDR3 region is CSVDLGPEAFF. In DNA, the CDR3 is TGCAGCGTTGATTTGGGCCCTGAAGCTTTCTTT.

In DNA, the CDR3 is TGTGCCAGCCGGGACGGCCGCAATCAGCCCCAGCATTTT. Translated: CASRDGRNQPQHF. The genes are TRBV6-5 and TRBJ1-5; D is perhaps TRBD1 (5 bases). Germline lookup yields CDR1 MNHEY and CDR2 SVGAGI. CDR3 length equals 13 residues. Trimming removed 8 bases from V and 2 bases from J, with 10 bases in between.

The chain is built from TRBV27 and TRBJ2-5; TRBD2 agrees at 7 bases. V shed 6 bases and J 1 base; nucleotides not matched to a gene: 8. Looked up from germline, CDR1 is MNHEY and CDR2 is SMNVEV (reference sequence). This CDR3 region has 15 residues. This CDR3 is CASRPRDYSQETQYF. The CDR3, as DNA: TGTGCCAGCAGACCCCGGGACTATTCCCAAGAGACCCAGTACTTC.

The chain joins TRBV1 to TRBJ1-4; the table's D call, TRBD1, was not checked against the DNA. TRBV1 is termed a pseudogene. This CDR3 spans 15 amino acids. The CDR3, as DNA: TGCACCAGCAGCCACCCGACAGGGCAGAATGAAAAACTGTTTTTT. It codes for CTSSHPTGQNEKLFF.

The chain combines TRBV4-2 with TRBJ1-5, with TRBD1 as a possible D gene (5 bases). CDR1 and CDR2 from the germline V gene are LGHNA and YNFKEQ. Trimming shortened V by 4 bases and J by 5 bases, and 12 bases separated the two germline ends. This CDR3 has 14 residues. For the CDR3, the DNA is TGTGCCAGCAGCCCAGGGCAGGGAGATCAGCCCCAGCATTTT. It is translated as CASSPGQGDQPQHF.

CDR3 region: CASSTGQGNQPQHF. The DNA of the CDR3 is TGTGCCAGCAGTACGGGACAGGGGAATCAGCCCCAGCATTTT. V is TRBV2 and J is TRBJ1-5; TRBD1 matches at 10 bases. Losses at the gene ends were 5 bases for V and 4 bases for J; bases not matched to a gene: 2. Germline V CDR1 and CDR2: SNHLY, FYNNEI. The CDR3 runs to 14 residues.

The chain joins TRBV9 to TRBJ2-7; 7 positions agree with TRBD2. Looked up from germline, CDR1 is SGDLS and CDR2 is YYNGEE. CDR3 length equals 17 residues. J was trimmed by 2 bases and V by 2 bases; bases with no gene match: 13. This CDR3 is CASSVGVGGRGTYEQYF. The CDR3 nucleotides read TGTGCCAGCAGCGTGGGGGTAGGAGGGAGGGGAACCTACGAGCAGTACTTC.

This chain links TRBV29-1 with TRBJ1-5, with D possibly being TRBD1 (6 bases). The germline V gene has CDR1 SQVTM and CDR2 ANQGSEA. The CDR3 length is 13 residues. V lost 5 bases to trimming and J lost 3 bases, with 11 bases between them. The CDR3: CSVRQATNQPQHF. CDR3 sequence (DNA): TGCAGCGTTCGACAGGCCACCAATCAGCCCCAGCATTTT.

The chain recombines TRBV7-9 with TRBJ2-5; the D is unclear. Trimming pared 5 bases from V and 1 base from J, leaving 14 bases between. CDR1 is SEHNR and CDR2 is FQNEAQ in the germline V gene (reference sequence). The CDR3 covers 15 residues. The CDR3 spells CASSPLADFQETQYF. In DNA form, the CDR3 reads TGTGCCAGCAGCCCCCTGGCCGATTTCCAAGAGACCCAGTACTTC.

The genes are TRBV15 and TRBJ1-5, with D tentatively TRBD1 (5 bases). V gave up 0 bases and J gave up 9 bases, with 15 bases separating them. This CDR3 comprises 15 residues. CDR1 and CDR2 (germline): LNHNV, YYDKDF (reference sequence). CDR3 residues: CATSREGKLGGPQHF. The CDR3, as DNA: TGTGCCACCAGCAGAGAAGGGAAACTTGGGGGGCCCCAGCATTTT. The entire variable domain, with the rest obtained from reference TRBV15 and TRBJ1-5, is as follows: DAMVIQNPRYQVTQFGKPVTLSCSQTLNHNVMYWYQQKSSQAPKLLFHYYDKDFNNEADTPDNFQSRRPNTSFCFLDIRSPGLGDTAMYLCATSREGKLGGPQHFGDGTRLSIL.

This clone was counted a single time. V is TRBV6-5 and J is TRBJ2-3; D is unresolved. V shed 6 bases and J shed 0 bases, with 4 bases lying between them. This CDR3 has 12 residues. CDR1 is MNHEY and CDR2 is SVGAGI in the germline V gene. CDR3 nucleotide sequence: TGTGCCAGCAGGCTGAGCACAGATACGCAGTATTTT. It encodes CASRLSTDTQYF.

V is TRBV6-6 and J is TRBJ2-3; 10 nucleotides agree with TRBD1. Germline V gene lookup returns CDR1 MNHNY and CDR2 SVGAGI (reference sequence). The CDR3 extends over 16 amino acids. V shed 2 bases and J 1 base; nucleotides not matched to a gene: 3. For the CDR3, the DNA is TGTGCCAGCAGTTACGACAGGGGGCTGGGCACAGATACGCAGTATTTT. Translating it yields CASSYDRGLGTDTQYF.

This clone was found a few times. J is TRBJ1-5 and V is TRBV5-5; D ambiguous. Germline values: CDR1 SGHKS, CDR2 YYEKEE (reference sequence). The CDR3 totals 16 residues. V lost 1 base to trimming and J lost 3 bases, with 14 bases between them. The DNA for the CDR3 is TGTGCCAGCAGCTTGTTGTGGGTGGAGAACAATCAGCCCCAGCATTTT. Its protein is CASSLLWVENNQPQHF.

The V call is TRBV10-3, the J call TRBJ2-1; tentatively, D is TRBD2 (6 bases). The CDR3 covers 12 residues. Germline V gene sequence: CDR1 ENHRY, CDR2 SYGVKD. V was cut by 11 bases and J by 7 bases, with 15 bases left in between. The DNA for the CDR3 is TGTGCCTCCAATCCGGGGGAGAATGAGCAGTTCTTC. This sequence encodes CASNPGENEQFF.

This chain connects TRBV5-6 to TRBJ2-3, with 8 positions matching TRBD2. Germline CDR1 reads SGHDT; CDR2 reads YYEEEE. CDR3 length equals 15 residues. J was trimmed by 5 bases and V by 1 base; bases with no gene match: 6. The CDR3 sequence: CASSLQSGGEDTQYF. The CDR3, as DNA: TGTGCCAGCAGCTTGCAAAGCGGGGGTGAAGATACGCAGTATTTT.